What follows describes a single TCR beta chain. Its antigen remains unknown. This entry is derived from a study of cytomegalovirus exposure and HLA in healthy donors. PCR involved 60 Vbeta and 13 Jbeta primers. Only in-frame clones appear in the TCRdb table, and some are missing; sequencing was by immunoSEQ multiplex PCR. The table includes more than 140,000 clones, around 65% detected once. Findings of the study overall: In vitro data verified a few CMV-associated chains as specific for CMV antigens.

Source material: PBMCs. This clonotype was obtained from a woman aged 25 to 45 in good health and CMV-seropositive.

CDR3 coding DNA: TGTGCCAGCTCACCACAGGGGGCGCGTGAAAAACTGTTTTTT. Its translation is CASSPQGAREKLFF. The chain recombines TRBV18 with TRBJ1-4, with TRBD1 matching over 7 bases. Germline V gene sequence: CDR1 KGHSH, CDR2 LQKENI. V shed 1 base, J shed 7 bases, and the junction held 3 bases outside the gene matches. This CDR3 spans 14 amino acids.